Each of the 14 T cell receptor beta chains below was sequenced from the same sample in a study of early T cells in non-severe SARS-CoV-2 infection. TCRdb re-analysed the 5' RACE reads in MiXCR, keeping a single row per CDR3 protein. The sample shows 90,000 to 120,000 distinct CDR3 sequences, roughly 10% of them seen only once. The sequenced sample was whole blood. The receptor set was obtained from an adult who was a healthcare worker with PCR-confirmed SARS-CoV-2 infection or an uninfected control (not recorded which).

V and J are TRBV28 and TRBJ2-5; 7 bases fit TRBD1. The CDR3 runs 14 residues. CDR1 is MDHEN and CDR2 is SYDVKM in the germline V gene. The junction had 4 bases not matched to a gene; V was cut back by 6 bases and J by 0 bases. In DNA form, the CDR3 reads TGTGCCAGCAGAGAGGGGGCGTACCAAGAGACCCAGTACTTC. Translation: CASREGAYQETQYF.

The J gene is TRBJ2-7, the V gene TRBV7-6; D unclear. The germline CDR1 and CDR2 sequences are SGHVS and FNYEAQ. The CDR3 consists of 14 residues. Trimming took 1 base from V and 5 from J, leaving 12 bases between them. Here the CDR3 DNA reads TGTGCCAGCAGCTTAGACGTGGCAGCCAACGAGCAGTACTTC. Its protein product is CASSLDVAANEQYF.

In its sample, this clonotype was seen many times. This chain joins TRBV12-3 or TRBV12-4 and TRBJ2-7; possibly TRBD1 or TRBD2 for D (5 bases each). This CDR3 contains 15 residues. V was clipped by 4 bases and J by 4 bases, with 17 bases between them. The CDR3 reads CASSSNQGARYEQYF. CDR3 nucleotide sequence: TGTGCCAGCAGTTCGAACCAGGGAGCCAGATACGAGCAGTACTTC.

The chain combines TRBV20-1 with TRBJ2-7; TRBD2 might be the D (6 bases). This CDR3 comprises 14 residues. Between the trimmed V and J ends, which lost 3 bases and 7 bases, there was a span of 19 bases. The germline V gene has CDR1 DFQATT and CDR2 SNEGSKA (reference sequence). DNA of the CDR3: TGCAGTGCTAGTCTTGCGGGACCAAAGGGGGAGCAGTACTTC. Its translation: CSASLAGPKGEQYF.

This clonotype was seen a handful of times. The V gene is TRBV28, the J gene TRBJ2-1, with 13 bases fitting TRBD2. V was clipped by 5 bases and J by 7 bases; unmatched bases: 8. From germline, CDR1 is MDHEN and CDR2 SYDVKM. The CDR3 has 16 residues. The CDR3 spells CASSPGTSGAGNEQFF. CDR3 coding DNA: TGTGCCAGCAGTCCCGGGACTAGCGGGGCGGGGAATGAGCAGTTCTTC.

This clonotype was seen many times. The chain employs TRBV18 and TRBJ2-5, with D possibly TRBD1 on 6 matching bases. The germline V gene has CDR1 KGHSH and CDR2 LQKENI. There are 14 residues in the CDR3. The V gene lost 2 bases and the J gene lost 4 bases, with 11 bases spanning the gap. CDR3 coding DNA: TGTGCCAGCTCACCAATGGGACACAGAGAGACCCAGTACTTC. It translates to CASSPMGHRETQYF.

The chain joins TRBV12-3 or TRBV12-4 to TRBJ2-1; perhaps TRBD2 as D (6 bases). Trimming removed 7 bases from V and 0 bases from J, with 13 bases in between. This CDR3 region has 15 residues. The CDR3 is CASTVAERSYNEQFF. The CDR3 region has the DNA TGTGCCAGCACTGTAGCGGAACGCTCCTACAATGAGCAGTTCTTC.

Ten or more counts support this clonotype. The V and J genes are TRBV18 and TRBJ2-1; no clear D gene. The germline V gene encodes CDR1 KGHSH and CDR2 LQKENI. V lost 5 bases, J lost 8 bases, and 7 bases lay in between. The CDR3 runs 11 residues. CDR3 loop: CASSSKDEQFF. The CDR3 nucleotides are TGTGCCAGCTCATCAAAAGATGAGCAGTTCTTC.

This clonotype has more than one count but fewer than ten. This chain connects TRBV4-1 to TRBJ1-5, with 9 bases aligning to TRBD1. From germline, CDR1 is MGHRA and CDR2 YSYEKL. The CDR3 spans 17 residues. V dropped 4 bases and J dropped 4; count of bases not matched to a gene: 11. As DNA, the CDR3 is TGCGCCAGCAGCCGGGGCCCGGGACAGGGAACTAATCAGCCCCAGCATTTT. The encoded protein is CASSRGPGQGTNQPQHF.

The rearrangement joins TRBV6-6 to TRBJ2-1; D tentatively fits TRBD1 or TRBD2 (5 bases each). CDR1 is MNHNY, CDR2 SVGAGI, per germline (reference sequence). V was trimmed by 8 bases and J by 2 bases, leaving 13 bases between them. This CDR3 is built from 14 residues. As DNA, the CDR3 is TGTGCCAGCCGAGGGACCCGGGCCTACAATGAGCAGTTCTTC. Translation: CASRGTRAYNEQFF.

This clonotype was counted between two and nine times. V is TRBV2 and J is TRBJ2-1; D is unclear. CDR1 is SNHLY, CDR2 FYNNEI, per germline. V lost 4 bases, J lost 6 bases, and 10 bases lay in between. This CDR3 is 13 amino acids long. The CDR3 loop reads CASSVVEGNEQFF. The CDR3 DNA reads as TGTGCCAGCAGTGTGGTTGAAGGCAATGAGCAGTTCTTC.

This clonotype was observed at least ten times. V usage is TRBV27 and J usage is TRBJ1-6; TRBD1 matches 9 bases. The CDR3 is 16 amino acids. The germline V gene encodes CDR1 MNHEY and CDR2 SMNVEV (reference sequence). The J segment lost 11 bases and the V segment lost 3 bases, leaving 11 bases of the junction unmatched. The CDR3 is CASSFRSGTGFTPLHF. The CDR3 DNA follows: TGTGCCAGCAGTTTTCGTTCCGGGACAGGGTTCACACCCCTCCACTTT.

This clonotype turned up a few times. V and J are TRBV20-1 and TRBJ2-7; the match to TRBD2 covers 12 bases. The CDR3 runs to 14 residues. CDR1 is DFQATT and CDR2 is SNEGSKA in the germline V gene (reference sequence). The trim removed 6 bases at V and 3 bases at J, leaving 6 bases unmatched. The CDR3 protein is CSAPRTSGVYEQYF. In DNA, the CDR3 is TGCAGTGCCCCTAGGACTAGCGGGGTCTACGAGCAGTACTTC.

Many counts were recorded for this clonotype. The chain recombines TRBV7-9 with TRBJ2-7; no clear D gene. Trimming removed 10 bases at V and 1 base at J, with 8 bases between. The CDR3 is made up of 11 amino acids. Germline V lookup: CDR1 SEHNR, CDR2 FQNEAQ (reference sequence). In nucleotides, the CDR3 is TGTGCCACCGGTCAATCCTACGAGCAGTACTTC. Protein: CATGQSYEQYF.